Shown below are 10 T cell receptor beta chains from a single sample sequenced in a study of beta chain features in type 1 diabetes. General study findings and limits: The study found moderately but significantly shorter TCRB CDR3s in all four CD4+ subsets of Type 1 diabetes patients.

As every portion of the isolated RNA was reverse transcribed, the sequencing read expressed TCRB transcripts. Only in-frame clones appear in the TCRdb table, and some are missing; sequencing was by immunoSEQ multiplex PCR. Here the sample spans around 250,000 clones, around 24% being singletons. Antigen specificity for these receptors is unknown. The sample was naive CD4+ T cells from blood. All receptors come from a woman younger than 45 with type 1 diabetes.

In this sample, this clone turned up a few times. This chain connects TRBV29-1 to TRBJ2-7, with D unclear. V gave up 7 bases and J gave up 2 bases, with 12 bases separating them. This CDR3 is 12 amino acids long. The V gene's germline CDR1 is SQVTM and CDR2 ANQGSEA. CDR3: CSATTTTYEQYF. In DNA, the CDR3 is TGCAGCGCTACTACAACGACCTACGAGCAGTACTTC.

In this sample, this clone turned up a few times. V and J are TRBV5-1 and TRBJ2-7; the D gene is possibly TRBD2 (6 bases). Germline values: CDR1 SGHRS, CDR2 YFSETQ. The CDR3 is 14 residues long. The V gene lost 8 bases and the J gene lost 3 bases, with 18 bases spanning the gap. CDR3 sequence (DNA): TGCGCCAGTCGACTAGTCTCCACTGACTACGAGCAGTACTTC. This translates into CASRLVSTDYEQYF.

This clone came up a few times. The rearrangement links TRBV4-2 to TRBJ2-5, with 12 bases identical to TRBD2. CDR3 length: 17 residues. The ends lost 1 base at V and 2 bases at J; junction bases unmatched: 5. Looked up from germline, CDR1 is LGHNA and CDR2 is YNFKEQ. The CDR3 bases are TGTGCCAGCAGCCAAGGACTAGCGGGAGATTTTCAAGAGACCCAGTACTTC. As protein: CASSQGLAGDFQETQYF.

This clone came up a few times. The gene calls are TRBV28 and TRBJ2-5; 10 nucleotides match TRBD1. This CDR3 spans 15 amino acids. Germline assignment: CDR1 MDHEN and CDR2 SYDVKM. V was clipped by 4 bases and J by 7 bases; unmatched bases: 9. The CDR3 spells CASSSPGQGRGTQYF. DNA for the CDR3: TGTGCCAGCAGTTCCCCGGGACAGGGGAGAGGGACCCAGTACTTC.

This clone was counted only a few times. This chain connects TRBV5-1 to TRBJ2-1; TRBD2 matches 10 bases. CDR1 and CDR2 from the germline V gene are SGHRS and YFSETQ. This CDR3 region has 14 residues. Losses at the gene ends were 2 bases for V and 7 bases for J; bases not matched to a gene: 3. The CDR3 coding sequence is TGCGCCAGCAGCTTTCTAGCGGGAGAGAATGAGCAGTTCTTC. Translated: CASSFLAGENEQFF.

The J gene is TRBJ2-7, the V gene TRBV28; 9 positions agree with TRBD2. The CDR3 runs to 15 residues. Germline V CDR1 and CDR2: MDHEN, SYDVKM. V lost 5 bases and J lost 4; bases outside the gene matches: 9. CDR3 coding DNA: TGTGCCAGCAGTCCATCGGGGACTAGCAGATACGAGCAGTACTTC. This sequence encodes CASSPSGTSRYEQYF. Supplemented by reference TRBV28 and TRBJ2-7, the full variable domain reads DVKVTQSSRYLVKRTGEKVFLECVQDMDHENMFWYRQDPGLGLRLIYFSYDVKMKEKGDIPEGYSVSREKKERFSLILESASTNQTSMYLCASSPSGTSRYEQYFGPGTRLTVT.

This clone was seen a handful of times. This rearrangement joins TRBV5-1 to TRBJ2-3; 7 nucleotides align to TRBD1. Germline trimming cut 4 bases from V and 0 bases from J; bases unmatched to any gene: 8. In germline, CDR1 is SGHRS, CDR2 YFSETQ. This CDR3 region has 16 residues. CDR3 in DNA: TGCGCCAGCAGCGCGTTGACAGGGTCCAGCACAGATACGCAGTATTTT. Translating it yields CASSALTGSSTDTQYF.

This chain links TRBV11-2 with TRBJ2-7; TRBD2 aligns across 8 bases. CDR1 SGHAT and CDR2 FQNNGV come from the germline V gene. V shed 4 bases and J 4 bases; nucleotides not matched to a gene: 9. CDR3 length: 15 residues. The CDR3 sequence: CASSSLGLGLYEQYF. The CDR3 region has the DNA TGTGCCAGCAGCTCCCTGGGACTAGGTCTTTACGAGCAGTACTTC.

The chain uses TRBV7-9 and TRBJ2-1, with TRBD2 matching 11 bases. The CDR3 contains 18 residues. Germline V gene sequence: CDR1 SEHNR, CDR2 FQNEAQ (reference sequence). V shed 5 bases, J shed 6 bases, and the junction held 15 bases outside the gene matches. The CDR3 nucleotides read TGTGCCAGCAGCCAAAACCGACTAGCGGGGATGGCGGGCAATGAGCAGTTCTTC. This translates into CASSQNRLAGMAGNEQFF.

This chain links TRBV7-2 with TRBJ1-1, with TRBD1 as a possible D gene (5 bases). Germline CDR1 and CDR2: SGHTA and FQGNSA. The V end lost 4 bases, the J end lost 2 bases, and 14 bases lay between the germline ends. The CDR3 extends over 15 amino acids. Here the CDR3 reads CASSSRGGANTEAFF. The CDR3 nucleotides read TGTGCCAGCAGCTCCCGGGGAGGGGCCAACACTGAAGCTTTCTTT.